Listed here are 23 T cell receptor beta chains from one sample, sequenced in a study of response to subunit inactivated influenza vaccine. One entry per CDR3 protein results from TCRdb running MiXCR on the RT-PCR reads. The data hold hundreds of thousands of distinct CDR3 sequences, with over 11% observed a single time. This material consisted of PBMCs from blood, taken 14 to 15 days before vaccination. These TCRs come from a man between 50 and 59 years old who received an inactivated influenza vaccine.

The CDR3 spells CASSVASNSYNEQFF. DNA of the CDR3: TGTGCCAGCAGCGTGGCCAGCAATTCCTACAATGAGCAGTTCTTC. The chain combines TRBV9 with TRBJ2-1; D not certain. The V gene lost 2 bases and the J gene lost 1 base, with 10 bases spanning the gap. Germline loops: CDR1 SGDLS, CDR2 YYNGEE. The CDR3 runs to 15 residues.

This clonotype was found a few times. The chain uses TRBV4-3 and TRBJ1-1; the D is unclear. The CDR3 has 16 residues. The ends were cut back, 4 bases at V and 0 bases at J, with 15 bases in the middle. The germline CDR1 and CDR2 sequences are LGHNA and YSLEER. The CDR3 loop is CASSPSPGSLNTEAFF. For the CDR3, the DNA is TGCGCCAGCAGCCCCTCTCCCGGGTCCTTGAACACTGAAGCTTTCTTT.

The chain carries TRBV5-1 and TRBJ2-1; tentative D call: TRBD1 (6 bases). Trimming took 1 base from V and 8 from J, leaving 13 bases between them. The CDR3 covers 14 residues. Germline values: CDR1 SGHRS, CDR2 YFSETQ. CDR3 bases: TGCGCCAGCAGCTTGATGAGGGGGAAAGATGAGCAGTTCTTC. Its translation is CASSLMRGKDEQFF. The full variable domain, in which reference TRBV5-1 and TRBJ2-1 provide the parts outside the CDR3, is KAGVTQTPRYLIKTRGQQVTLSCSPISGHRSVSWYQQTPGQGLQFLFEYFSETQRNKGNFPGRFSGRQFSNSRSEMNVSTLELGDSALYLCASSLMRGKDEQFFGPGTRLTVL.

The gene calls are TRBV5-1 and TRBJ2-7; 10 bases are a match to TRBD1. V was pared by 1 base and J by 5 bases, with 6 bases of the junction left unmatched. The CDR3 has 15 residues. CDR1 SGHRS and CDR2 YFSETQ come from the germline V gene. CDR3 protein: CASSLFGTGENEQYF. The CDR3 coding sequence is TGCGCCAGCAGCTTGTTCGGGACAGGGGAAAACGAGCAGTACTTC. Combining the CDR3 with reference TRBV5-1 and TRBJ2-7 gives the whole variable domain KAGVTQTPRYLIKTRGQQVTLSCSPISGHRSVSWYQQTPGQGLQFLFEYFSETQRNKGNFPGRFSGRQFSNSRSEMNVSTLELGDSALYLCASSLFGTGENEQYFGPGTRLTVT.

This clonotype was counted only a few times. V gene TRBV7-9 combines with J gene TRBJ2-2; D gene uncertain. CDR1 is SEHNR and CDR2 is FQNEAQ in the germline V gene (reference sequence). This CDR3 spans 13 amino acids. V was shortened by 3 bases and J by 5 bases, with 7 bases between the two germline ends. DNA for the CDR3: TGTGCCAGCAGCTTTCTAGAAACCGGGGAGCTGTTTTTT. As protein: CASSFLETGELFF.

V and J are TRBV5-1 and TRBJ2-2, with 10 bases that match TRBD1. J gave up 4 bases and V 4 bases, and 7 bases lay outside the gene matches. The CDR3 has 16 residues. Germline V lookup: CDR1 SGHRS, CDR2 YFSETQ. The CDR3 DNA reads as TGCGCCAGCAGCAGGGGACAGGGGATCTCCACCGGGGAGCTGTTTTTT. Residues: CASSRGQGISTGELFF.

The gene calls are TRBV4-2 and TRBJ1-2; no reliable D call. The CDR3 has 15 residues. V lost 4 bases, J lost 2 bases, and 14 bases lay in between. Germline assignment: CDR1 LGHNA and CDR2 YNFKEQ. CDR3 bases: TGTGCCAGCAGCCCCTCCGGTCACTCAAACTATGGCTACACCTTC. Its protein product is CASSPSGHSNYGYTF.

The chain is built from TRBV6-5 and TRBJ2-1; 9 bases align to TRBD1. The CDR3 is made up of 16 amino acids. Unmatched junction bases numbered 4, after V lost 0 bases and J lost 4 bases. CDR1 and CDR2 from the germline V gene are MNHEY and SVGAGI. CDR3 sequence: CASSYSWTGAYNEQFF. For the CDR3, the DNA is TGTGCCAGCAGTTACTCGTGGACAGGGGCGTACAATGAGCAGTTCTTC.

Ten or more counts support this clonotype. The V and J genes are TRBV9 and TRBJ1-3; D remains ambiguous. Germline V gives CDR1 SGDLS, CDR2 YYNGEE. The CDR3 loop spans 13 amino acids. Deletions cut 4 bases from V and 2 bases from J, with 7 bases between. The chain's CDR3 is CASSHLTGNTIYF. The DNA for the CDR3 is TGTGCCAGCAGCCATCTTACTGGAAACACCATATATTTT.

This clonotype was counted only a few times. The junction differs from germline at one of its ends, possibly a read error. This chain connects TRBV7-7 to TRBJ2-3; D gene uncertain. CDR1 SSHAT and CDR2 FNYEAQ come from the germline V gene (reference sequence). The length of the CDR3 is 14 residues. CDR3 bases: TGTGCTAGCAGCCCAATGATGAGCACAGATACGCAGTATTTT. Translated: CASSPMMSTDTQYF.

V and J are TRBV11-2 and TRBJ2-2, with D possibly being TRBD1 (6 bases). V was shortened by 0 bases and J by 4 bases, with 9 bases between the two germline ends. This CDR3 has 15 residues. Germline V gene data show CDR1 as SGHAT and CDR2 as FQNNGV. CDR3 bases: TGTGCCAGCAGCTTAGATCAGGGGTCCACCGGGGAGCTGTTTTTT. This codes for CASSLDQGSTGELFF.

This clonotype appeared a few times. The chain carries TRBV14 and TRBJ2-2; 7 bases match TRBD2. This CDR3 region has 14 residues. After removal of 4 bases from V and 4 bases from J, the junction contained 3 bases not matched to a gene. Per the germline V gene, CDR1 is SGHDN and CDR2 is FVKESK. The CDR3 DNA follows: TGTGCCAGCAGCCCGACTAGCATCACCGGGGAGCTGTTTTTT. Protein: CASSPTSITGELFF.

This clonotype has just a few counts. The chain carries TRBV20-1 and TRBJ2-5; D is possibly TRBD1 or TRBD2 (5 bases each). The V and J ends lost 3 bases and 1 base respectively, with 15 bases between them. This CDR3 region has 15 residues. The germline CDR1 and CDR2 sequences are DFQATT and SNEGSKA (reference sequence). CDR3 sequence: CSARSGVRGQETQYF. CDR3 bases: TGCAGTGCTAGGTCCGGGGTTAGGGGCCAAGAGACCCAGTACTTC.

This clonotype has a count of ten or more. In nucleotides, the CDR3 is TGCAGTGCTAGATTGACAGGATCGACGGAAGCTTTCTTT. Translating gives CSARLTGSTEAFF. J is TRBJ1-1 and V is TRBV20-1, with D possibly matching TRBD1 (6 bases). Germline values: CDR1 DFQATT, CDR2 SNEGSKA (reference sequence). The CDR3 runs 13 residues. Trimming left V 2 bases short and J 8 bases short, with 15 bases between.

This clonotype occurred a few times. This chain connects TRBV4-2 to TRBJ2-2, with 12 nucleotides matching TRBD2. The germline V gene encodes CDR1 LGHNA and CDR2 YNFKEQ. V lost 4 bases, J lost 5 bases, and 8 bases stayed unmatched. The CDR3 length is 17 residues. CDR3 DNA: TGTGCCAGCAGCCTCCAGACTAGCGGGGGTGGGACCGGGGAGCTGTTTTTT. Translating it yields CASSLQTSGGGTGELFF.

This clonotype was recorded a few times. The genes are TRBV20-1 and TRBJ2-3; 8 bases match TRBD2. The trim removed 3 bases at V and 4 bases at J, leaving 9 bases unmatched. CDR3 length: 15 amino acids. Per the germline V gene, CDR1 is DFQATT and CDR2 is SNEGSKA (reference sequence). CDR3 residues: CSASGSGSVADTQYF. The CDR3 nucleotides are TGCAGTGCTAGTGGGAGCGGGAGTGTCGCAGATACGCAGTATTTT.

This sequence joins TRBV20-1 and TRBJ2-1, with 9 bases fitting TRBD2. The CDR3 has 13 residues. Germline values: CDR1 DFQATT, CDR2 SNEGSKA (reference sequence). J gave up 7 bases and V 6 bases, and 7 bases lay outside the gene matches. The CDR3 sequence: CSAIPSGRNEQFF. The CDR3 bases are TGCAGTGCCATCCCCAGCGGGAGGAATGAGCAGTTCTTC.

This clonotype was recorded a few times. The CDR3 protein is CASSLSFESYEQYF. DNA of the CDR3: TGTGCCAGCAGTTTATCGTTTGAGTCCTACGAGCAGTACTTC. This chain uses TRBV27 with TRBJ2-7; D is unresolved. The CDR3 consists of 14 residues. V was trimmed by 0 bases and J by 1 base, leaving 7 bases between them. Germline loops: CDR1 MNHEY, CDR2 SMNVEV (reference sequence).

This clonotype was counted many times. The rearrangement links TRBV7-2 to TRBJ1-2, with D perhaps matching TRBD1 (6 bases). Germline CDR1 reads SGHTA; CDR2 reads FQGNSA. CDR3 length: 17 amino acids. V lost 5 bases to trimming and J lost 0 bases, with 19 bases between them. The CDR3: CASSPGADSIANYGYTF. CDR3 sequence (DNA): TGTGCCAGCAGCCCAGGGGCAGACTCTATAGCTAACTATGGCTACACCTTC.

This clonotype has just a few counts. J is TRBJ1-2 and V is TRBV13, with TRBD1 matching over 8 bases. The trim removed 5 bases at V and 2 bases at J, leaving 7 bases unmatched. CDR1 and CDR2 (germline): PRHDT, FYEKMQ (reference sequence). This CDR3 has 15 amino acids. The CDR3 coding sequence is TGTGCCAGCAGCGAAACGACAGGGGACAACTATGGCTACACCTTC. Protein sequence: CASSETTGDNYGYTF. Filled out from reference TRBV13 and TRBJ1-2, the complete variable domain reads AAGVIQSPRHLIKEKRETATLKCYPIPRHDTVYWYQQGPGQDPQFLISFYEKMQSDKGSIPDRFSAQQFSDYHSELNMSSLELGDSALYFCASSETTGDNYGYTFGSGTRLTVV.

This clonotype showed up just a few times. DNA of the CDR3: TGTGCCAGCAGTCTCCGGCCGTCTAGCACAGATACGCAGTATTTT. It specifies CASSLRPSSTDTQYF. The rearrangement links TRBV6-1 to TRBJ2-3; D unclear. Trimming removed 5 bases from V and 0 bases from J, with 12 bases in between. The CDR3 loop spans 15 amino acids. In germline, CDR1 is MNHNS, CDR2 SASEGT.

The rearrangement joins TRBV5-5 to TRBJ2-3, with no clear D. The CDR3 spans 16 residues. The V end lost 5 bases, the J end lost 7 bases, and 23 bases lay between the germline ends. Germline V gene sequence: CDR1 SGHKS, CDR2 YYEKEE (reference sequence). The CDR3 sequence is CASRLGGPIQRNTQYF. The CDR3 region has the DNA TGTGCCAGCAGGCTTGGTGGACCCATTCAGAGGAATACGCAGTATTTT.

The chain uses TRBV7-9 and TRBJ1-1; D is unresolved. The CDR3 has 15 residues. V shed 3 bases and J shed 6 bases, with 17 bases lying between them. Per germline, CDR1 SEHNR and CDR2 FQNEAQ (reference sequence). CDR3 sequence reads: CASSFHSREVPEAFF. The CDR3, as DNA: TGTGCCAGCAGCTTTCACTCAAGGGAGGTCCCTGAAGCTTTCTTT.